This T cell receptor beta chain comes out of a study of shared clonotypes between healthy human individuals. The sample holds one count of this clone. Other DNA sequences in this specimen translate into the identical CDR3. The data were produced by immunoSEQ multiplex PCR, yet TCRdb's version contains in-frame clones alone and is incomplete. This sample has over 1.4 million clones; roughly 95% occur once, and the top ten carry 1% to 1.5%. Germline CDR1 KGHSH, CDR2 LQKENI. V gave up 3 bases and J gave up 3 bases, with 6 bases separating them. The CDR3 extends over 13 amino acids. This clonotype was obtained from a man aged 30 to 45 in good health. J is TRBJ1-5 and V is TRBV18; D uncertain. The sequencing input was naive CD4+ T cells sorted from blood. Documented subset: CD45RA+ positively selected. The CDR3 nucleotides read TGTGCCAGCTCACCCCAACCCAATCAGCCCCAGCATTTT. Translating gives CASSPQPNQPQHF.